This entry lists 9 T cell receptor beta chains sequenced from one sample in a study of cytomegalovirus exposure and HLA in healthy donors. Primers for the PCR totalled 60 Vbeta and 13 Jbeta. Produced via immunoSEQ multiplex PCR; TCRdb's table is partial and in-frame only. The sample shows just over 200,000 clones, roughly 68% of them seen only once. Sequenced material: PBMCs. These receptors all come from a man aged 35 to 55 in good health and CMV-seropositive.

The V gene is TRBV7-2, the J gene TRBJ2-3; the D gene is possibly TRBD2 (5 bases). Germline loops: CDR1 SGHTA, CDR2 FQGNSA. V lost 3 bases and J lost 1, with 11 bases in between. The CDR3 covers 15 residues. The CDR3: CASSLSGYRTDTQYF. CDR3 bases: TGTGCCAGCAGCTTGTCGGGGTACCGCACAGATACGCAGTATTTT.

For this clone: One junction end does not reproduce the germline sequence, and a read error may be involved. The chain joins TRBV7-8 to TRBJ2-7; TRBD2 agrees at 9 bases. Germline V lookup: CDR1 SGHVS, CDR2 FQNEAQ. The CDR3 extends over 13 amino acids. This CDR3 is CASSLAGRSEQYF. The CDR3 region has the DNA TGTGCCAGCAGCCTAGCGGGGCGGAGTGAGCAGTACTTC.

The rearrangement uses TRBV28 and TRBJ2-7; 10 nucleotides align to TRBD2. V lost 6 bases to trimming and J lost 0 bases; unmatched junction nucleotides: 5. CDR3 size: 15 residues. In germline, CDR1 is MDHEN, CDR2 SYDVKM. CDR3 region: CASRLAGGTSYEQYF. The CDR3 DNA follows: TGTGCCAGCAGGTTAGCGGGGGGAACCTCCTACGAGCAGTACTTC.

The V gene is TRBV29-1, the J gene TRBJ2-5; D is possibly TRBD1 (5 bases). Germline V gene lookup returns CDR1 SQVTM and CDR2 ANQGSEA. V lost 4 bases and J lost 3, with 9 bases in between. The CDR3 is made up of 12 amino acids. The CDR3 region has the DNA TGCAGCGTTGTGGGGCTAGAAGAGACCCAGTACTTC. It translates to CSVVGLEETQYF.

J is TRBJ2-2 and V is TRBV18; 7 bases map to TRBD2. J gave up 4 bases and V 4 bases, and 6 bases lay outside the gene matches. In germline, CDR1 is KGHSH, CDR2 LQKENI. CDR3 size: 15 residues. In DNA form, the CDR3 reads TGTGCCAGCTCACTACTGACGGGGGGCACCGGGGAGCTGTTTTTT. As protein: CASSLLTGGTGELFF.

This chain joins TRBV7-9 and TRBJ2-1; TRBD2 matches 7 bases. There are 16 residues in the CDR3. Trimming removed 7 bases from V and 7 bases from J; junction bases left unmatched: 16. Germline CDR1 SEHNR, CDR2 FQNEAQ (reference sequence). CDR3 region: CASTSAGGTFGNEQFF. In DNA, the CDR3 is TGTGCCAGCACCTCCGCCGGGGGGACCTTTGGGAATGAGCAGTTCTTC.

The chain uses TRBV11-1 and TRBJ2-7; 7 bases agree with TRBD2. Germline lookup yields CDR1 SGHAT and CDR2 FQDESV (reference sequence). With V trimmed by 3 bases and J by 4 bases, 0 bases remained unmatched. The CDR3 contains 12 residues. The CDR3 region has the DNA TGTGCCAGCAGCTTGCGGGGGTACGAGCAGTACTTC. Its protein is CASSLRGYEQYF.

This chain connects TRBV7-3 to TRBJ2-5, with D unclear. The germline V gene has CDR1 SGHTA and CDR2 FQGTGA. V was shortened by 1 base and J by 2 bases, with 5 bases between the two germline ends. This CDR3 contains 13 residues. DNA for the CDR3: TGTGCCAGCAGCTTAAATCGGCAAGAGACCCAGTACTTC. Protein product: CASSLNRQETQYF. The whole variable domain, remainder taken from reference TRBV7-3 and TRBJ2-5, is GAGVSQTPSNKVTEKGKYVELRCDPISGHTALYWYRQSLGQGPEFLIYFQGTGAADDSGLPNDRFFAVRPEGSVSTLKIQRTERGDSAVYLCASSLNRQETQYFGPGTRLLVL.

The chain recombines TRBV6-4 with TRBJ2-5, with 9 bases that match TRBD2. The CDR3 is 16 residues long. Germline V lookup: CDR1 MRHNA, CDR2 SNTAGT. Losses at the gene ends were 6 bases for V and 5 bases for J; bases not matched to a gene: 13. Written as DNA, the CDR3 is TGTGCCAGCAGCCCTGAGGGGGCGGGGGGGCCGGAGACCCAGTACTTC. It is translated as CASSPEGAGGPETQYF.